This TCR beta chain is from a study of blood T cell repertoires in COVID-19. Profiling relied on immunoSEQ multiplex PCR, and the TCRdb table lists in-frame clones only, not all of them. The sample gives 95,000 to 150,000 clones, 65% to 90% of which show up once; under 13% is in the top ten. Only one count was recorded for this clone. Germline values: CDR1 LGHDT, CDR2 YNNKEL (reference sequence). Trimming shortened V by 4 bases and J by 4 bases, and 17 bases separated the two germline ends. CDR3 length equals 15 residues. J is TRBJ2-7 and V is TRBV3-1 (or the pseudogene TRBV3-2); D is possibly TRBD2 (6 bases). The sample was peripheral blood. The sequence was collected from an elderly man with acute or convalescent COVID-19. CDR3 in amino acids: CASSRARGSMYEQYF. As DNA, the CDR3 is TGTGCCAGCAGCCGGGCACGGGGGAGTATGTACGAGCAGTACTTC.